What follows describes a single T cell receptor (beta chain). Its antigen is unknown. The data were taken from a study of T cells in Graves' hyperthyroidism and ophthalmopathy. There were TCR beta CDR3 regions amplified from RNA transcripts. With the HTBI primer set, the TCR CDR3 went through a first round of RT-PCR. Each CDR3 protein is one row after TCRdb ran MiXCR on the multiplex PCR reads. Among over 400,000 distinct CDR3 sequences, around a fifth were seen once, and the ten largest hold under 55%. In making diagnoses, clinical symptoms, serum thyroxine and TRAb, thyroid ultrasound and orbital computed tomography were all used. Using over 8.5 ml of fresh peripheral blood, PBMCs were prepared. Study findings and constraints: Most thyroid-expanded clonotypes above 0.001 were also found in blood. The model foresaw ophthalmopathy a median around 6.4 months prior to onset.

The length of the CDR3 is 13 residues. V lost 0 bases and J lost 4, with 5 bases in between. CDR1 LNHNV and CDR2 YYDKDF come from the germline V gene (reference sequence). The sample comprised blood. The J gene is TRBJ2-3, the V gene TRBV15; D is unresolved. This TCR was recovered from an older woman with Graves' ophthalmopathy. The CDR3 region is CATSRDLSDTQYF. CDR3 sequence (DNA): TGTGCCACCAGCAGAGATCTTTCAGATACGCAGTATTTT.